This is a list of T cell receptor beta chains from one sample in a study of blood T cells in healthy people across ages. MiXCR, run by TCRdb on the 5' RACE reads, gives a single entry per CDR3 protein. The data hold under 2,000,000 distinct CDR3 sequences, with roughly 52% observed a single time. Specimen: blood. All receptors come from a middle-aged woman in good health. The conserved cysteine and the conserved F or W are not part of the CDR3 here. Fields, in order: V gene, CDR3 protein.

v_gene: TRBV2; CDR3aa: ASSDRARVYEQY
v_gene: TRBV7-9; CDR3aa: ATAGNYGYT
v_gene: TRBV6-1; CDR3aa: ASSSTELAVITDTQY
v_gene: TRBV5-1; CDR3aa: ASSLEVRREQF
v_gene: TRBV6-1; CDR3aa: ASSISINEKLF
v_gene: TRBV2; CDR3aa: ASNLDHTDTQY
v_gene: TRBV5-1; CDR3aa: ASSPSSGPQETQY
v_gene: TRBV4-3; CDR3aa: ASSHPPGGGMNTEAF
v_gene: TRBV11-1; CDR3aa: ASSPGDDSPLH
v_gene: TRBV20-1; CDR3aa: SARGGHEQY
v_gene: TRBV20-1; CDR3aa: SARDHRRGQPQH
v_gene: TRBV12-5; CDR3aa: ASGLELGETQY
v_gene: TRBV5-1; CDR3aa: ASSLDRGQTYEQY
v_gene: TRBV28; CDR3aa: ASRERGYKTGTAAYEQY
v_gene: TRBV7-9; CDR3aa: ASSISTGTIYEQF
v_gene: TRBV15; CDR3aa: ATFQLAGGPYNEQF
v_gene: TRBV20-1; CDR3aa: SAMGLVENIQY
v_gene: TRBV7-2; CDR3aa: ASSLVSYSNQPQH
v_gene: TRBV20-1; CDR3aa: SAYREGGANVLT
v_gene: TRBV27; CDR3aa: ASSGGLASDTQY
v_gene: TRBV6-5; CDR3aa: ASSYSRGLAGGHNEQF
v_gene: TRBV20-1; CDR3aa: SAIPENRGRAKNIQY
v_gene: TRBV6-2/TRBV6-3; CDR3aa: ASSYNWWNSRSYEQY
v_gene: TRBV20-1; CDR3aa: SARGMAGNSYEQY
v_gene: TRBV4-3; CDR3aa: ASSPVRQGGDEKLF
v_gene: TRBV20-1; CDR3aa: SARHAGYDYGYT
v_gene: TRBV7-2; CDR3aa: ASSYQTAPYSNQPQH
v_gene: TRBV5-5; CDR3aa: ASSLDPGGLNYGYT
v_gene: TRBV4-3; CDR3aa: ASSQYRLAEEDTQY
v_gene: TRBV7-8; CDR3aa: ASSLGAGPTYNEQF
v_gene: TRBV4-1; CDR3aa: ASSQIWQGDQPQH
v_gene: TRBV20-1; CDR3aa: SGGLAGGIDDRSSYNEQF
v_gene: TRBV4-3; CDR3aa: ASSQDPNTGYVNEQF
v_gene: TRBV7-2; CDR3aa: ASSFHRDRHYNSPLH
v_gene: TRBV3-1; CDR3aa: ASSQEGTQPQH
v_gene: TRBV18; CDR3aa: ASSPQGPKNIQY
v_gene: TRBV20-1; CDR3aa: SARIPGGTLSTDTQY
v_gene: TRBV20-1; CDR3aa: SAVTDRGNEQY
v_gene: TRBV7-2; CDR3aa: ASSLGAFTDTQY
v_gene: TRBV20-1; CDR3aa: SPLAGGPNEQF
v_gene: TRBV11-2; CDR3aa: ASSVLRGTANTGELF
v_gene: TRBV24-1; CDR3aa: ATSDQGRDRGRNEQF
v_gene: TRBV6-5; CDR3aa: ASIGDRIMNTEAF
v_gene: TRBV3-1; CDR3aa: ASSQGTTKNIQY
v_gene: TRBV7-8; CDR3aa: ASSLLRRGAFYNEQF
v_gene: TRBV7-6; CDR3aa: AGSLGGDTQY
v_gene: TRBV18; CDR3aa: ASSPPSGSSYGYT
v_gene: TRBV12-3/TRBV12-4; CDR3aa: ASTTRGELPYNEQF
v_gene: TRBV5-1; CDR3aa: ASSSGGAVADTQY
v_gene: TRBV7-2; CDR3aa: ASSSQEGTNEKLF
v_gene: TRBV28; CDR3aa: ASSLAAEPDTRY
v_gene: TRBV7-2; CDR3aa: ASSLVGTGAGETQY
v_gene: TRBV5-1; CDR3aa: ASTETGDYGYT
v_gene: TRBV19; CDR3aa: ASSSPGRVENEQF
v_gene: TRBV29-1; CDR3aa: SVSTEAYNEQF
v_gene: TRBV29-1; CDR3aa: SVQSPQGVYGYT
v_gene: TRBV7-2; CDR3aa: ASSSTGTGGVGTDTQY
v_gene: TRBV20-1; CDR3aa: SARGDTLSNQPQH